Described below is a single T cell receptor (beta chain) sequence and its context. Its specificity is unknown. In the PCR, 60 Vbeta and 13 Jbeta primers were used. Here immunoSEQ multiplex PCR was the method, and the copy in TCRdb shows in-frame clones only, minus some. The data contain about 160,000 clones, around four fifths of them seen just once; the ten biggest clones take up about 1.4%. The record originates from a study of cytomegalovirus exposure and HLA in healthy donors. This CDR3 comprises 14 residues. CDR1 and CDR2 (germline): SNHLY, FYNNEI. The V end was cut by 9 bases, the J end by 4 bases, with 18 bases between. Study conclusions and caveats: From TCR beta sequences, most subjects' HLA-A and HLA-B alleles were reportedly predicted accurately. Researchers catalogued roughly 170 TCR beta chains as cytomegalovirus-associated. The CMV antigen specificity of a few CMV-associated chains was confirmed through in vitro analysis. Later analysis suggested links between common viral pathogens and several top significant clusters.

The receptor comes from a woman in her thirties in good health and CMV-seronegative. The V call is TRBV2, the J call TRBJ1-2, with TRBD1 as a possible D gene (5 bases). Specimen: PBMCs. CDR3 coding DNA: TGTGCCAGGGGGCTGGAAGGGCTGGGCTATGGCTACACCTTC. Its translation is CARGLEGLGYGYTF.